This TCR beta chain came from a study of a mutant IDH1 vaccine in newly diagnosed glioma. Study as a whole: The first vaccination came 4-6 weeks after radiotherapy alone, or with temozolomide cycles. Treated patients, averaging roughly 44 years, were about 60% male and around 40% female. The study, taken as a whole, reports: Pseudoprogression seemingly bore no relation to changes in top peripheral T cell clonotypes.

As to time point: week 47, end of study. Vaccinated patients received 300 ug of mutant IDH1 20-mer peptide per dose, with topical imiquimod. Donors' newly diagnosed IDH1-mutant WHO grade 3 or 4 astrocytomas lacked nuclear ATRX. The table came from immunoSEQ multiplex PCR; TCRdb's copy has only in-frame clones and leaves some out. The sample yields approximately 50,000 clones, roughly four fifths seen once. The CDR3 sequence is 15 residues long. The V and J ends lost 6 bases and 6 bases, in that order; junction bases with no gene match: 10. Germline CDR1 is SNHLY and CDR2 is FYNNEI. As to this clone: Its antigen remains unidentified.

This TCR came from a woman aged 45-65 years with glioma. The chain couples TRBV2 to TRBJ2-3; the match to TRBD2 covers 9 bases. This specimen was PBMCs, taken from a glioma patient whose treatment included an IDH1 peptide vaccine. The CDR3 DNA follows: TGTGCCAGCAGACTTTCTCTAGCGGGGCCTGATACGCAGTATTTT. The encoded protein is CASRLSLAGPDTQYF.